The present entry profiles one T cell receptor (beta chain) with its context. This sample is drawn from a study of blood T cell repertoires in COVID-19. Study overall: T cells, B-cell-depleted T cells, or PBMCs supplied cDNA or gDNA.

CDR3 length equals 16 residues. Germline CDR1 reads LNHNV; CDR2 reads YYDKDF (reference sequence). V lost 0 bases to trimming and J lost 8 bases; unmatched junction nucleotides: 2. As processed by the authors: Nucleated cell number was recorded as an estimate derived from reference gene primer amplification. Profiling relied on immunoSEQ multiplex PCR, and the TCRdb table lists in-frame clones only, not all of them. D and trimming come from the DNA, and the V and J calls and clone size come from that table. In the table there are about 260,000 clones, 90% of which are singletons. J is TRBJ1-6 and V is TRBV15; 12 nucleotides match TRBD1. The clonotype originates from a man aged 50 or older who had been exposed to COVID-19. Sequenced input: PBMCs or T cells enriched from blood (not recorded which). As DNA, the CDR3 is TGTGCCACCAGCAGAGATGGGACAGGGGGCTATTCACCCCTCCACTTT. It is translated as CATSRDGTGGYSPLHF.